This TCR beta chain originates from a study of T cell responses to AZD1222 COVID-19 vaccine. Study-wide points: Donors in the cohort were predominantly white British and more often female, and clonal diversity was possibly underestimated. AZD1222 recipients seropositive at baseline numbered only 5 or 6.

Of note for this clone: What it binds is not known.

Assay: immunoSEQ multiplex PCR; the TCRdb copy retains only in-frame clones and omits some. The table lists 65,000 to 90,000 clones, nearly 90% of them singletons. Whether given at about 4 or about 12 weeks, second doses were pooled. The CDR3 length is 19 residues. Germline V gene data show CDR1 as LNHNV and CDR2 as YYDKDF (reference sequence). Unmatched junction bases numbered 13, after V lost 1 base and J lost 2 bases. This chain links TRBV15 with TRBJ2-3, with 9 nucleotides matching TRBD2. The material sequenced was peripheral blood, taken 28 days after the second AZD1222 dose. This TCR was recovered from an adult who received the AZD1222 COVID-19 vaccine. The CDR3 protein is CATSRGGVALAGNTDTQYF. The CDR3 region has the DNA TGTGCCACCAGCAGAGGGGGAGTCGCGCTAGCGGGGAACACAGATACGCAGTATTTT.